This T cell receptor (beta chain) was sequenced in a study of CXCR3-negative and CXCR3-positive naive CD8 T cells. Study in general: Libraries each contributed about 1.5 +/- 0.3 million TRB reads, for around 140 million in total.

The TRB cDNA libraries were prepared by 5' RACE with UMI labels. Reprocessing the 5' RACE reads, TCRdb reports a single entry for every CDR3 protein and omits DNA. The sample's table shows fewer than 10,000 distinct CDR3 sequences. Study conclusions and caveats: Naive CXCR3-positive and CXCR3-negative cells shared TRBV-TRBJ usage; memory cells diverged. Greater hydrophobicity was found in TRB CDR3s of CXCR3-positive naive cells than of CXCR3-negative naive cells. Much lower diversity was found in memory CD8+ cells, while both naive subsets had comparably high diversity.

The CDR3 loop spans 11 amino acids. Germline V CDR1 and CDR2: SQVTM, ANQGSEA. Remarks on this clonotype: What it binds is not known.

The rearrangement joins TRBV29-1 to TRBJ1-4; no DNA is available, so the TRBD1 call from TCRdb remains unchecked. The specimen sequenced was naive CXCR3+ CD8+ T cells from blood. Subset indicated: CD45RO-CCR7+CD27+CD95- naive CD8+ T cells expressing CXCR3 (TNR3+). This clonotype was sampled from a human donor in good health. Some clones in this sample may be carry-over from other donors' samples. The CDR3 spells CSALDRVELFF.